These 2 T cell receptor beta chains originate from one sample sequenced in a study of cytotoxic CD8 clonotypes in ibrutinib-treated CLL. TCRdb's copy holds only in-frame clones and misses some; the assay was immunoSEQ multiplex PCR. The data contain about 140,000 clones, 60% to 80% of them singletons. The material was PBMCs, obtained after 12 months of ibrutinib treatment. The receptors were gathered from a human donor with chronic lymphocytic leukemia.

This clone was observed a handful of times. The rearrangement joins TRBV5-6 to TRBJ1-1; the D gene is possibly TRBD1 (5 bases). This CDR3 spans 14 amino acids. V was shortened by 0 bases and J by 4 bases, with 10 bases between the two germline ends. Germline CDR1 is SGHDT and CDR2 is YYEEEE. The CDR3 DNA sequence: TGTGCCAGCAGCTTGGTTTCCGGGACCACTGAAGCTTTCTTT. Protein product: CASSLVSGTTEAFF.

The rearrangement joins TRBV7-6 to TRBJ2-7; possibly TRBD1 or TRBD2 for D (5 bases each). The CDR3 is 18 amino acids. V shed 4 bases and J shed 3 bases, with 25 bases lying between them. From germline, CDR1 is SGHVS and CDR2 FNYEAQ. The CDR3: CASSSPNVPPGSFYEQYF. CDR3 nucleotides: TGTGCCAGCAGCTCACCAAATGTCCCACCAGGGAGTTTCTACGAGCAGTACTTC.